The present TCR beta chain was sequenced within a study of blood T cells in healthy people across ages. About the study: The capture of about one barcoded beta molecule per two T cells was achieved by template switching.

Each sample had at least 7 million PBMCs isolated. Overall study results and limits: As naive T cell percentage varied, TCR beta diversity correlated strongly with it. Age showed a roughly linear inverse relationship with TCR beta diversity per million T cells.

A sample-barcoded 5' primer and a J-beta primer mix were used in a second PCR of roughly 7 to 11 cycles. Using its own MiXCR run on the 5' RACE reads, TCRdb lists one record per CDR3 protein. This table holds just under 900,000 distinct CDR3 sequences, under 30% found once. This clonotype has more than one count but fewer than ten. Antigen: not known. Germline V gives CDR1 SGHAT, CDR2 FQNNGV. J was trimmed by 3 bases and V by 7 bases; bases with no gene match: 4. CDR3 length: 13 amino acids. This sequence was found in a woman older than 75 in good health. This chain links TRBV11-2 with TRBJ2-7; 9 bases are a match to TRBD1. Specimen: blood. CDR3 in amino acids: CASTPDRGYEQYF. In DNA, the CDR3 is TGTGCCAGCACCCCGGACAGGGGCTACGAGCAGTACTTC. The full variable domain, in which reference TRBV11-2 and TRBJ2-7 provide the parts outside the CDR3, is EAGVAQSPRYKIIEKRQSVAFWCNPISGHATLYWYQQILGQGPKLLIQFQNNGVVDDSQLPKDRFSAERLKGVDSTLKIQPAKLEDSAVYLCASTPDRGYEQYFGPGTRLTVT.